These 28 T cell receptor beta chains were all obtained from the same sample, sequenced in a study of blood T cell repertoires in COVID-19. Method: immunoSEQ multiplex PCR; TCRdb's copy keeps in-frame clones and lacks some. The repertoire holds 200,000 or so clones, with 90% as singletons. Sequenced sample: peripheral blood. The receptors here all came from a man under 40 with COVID-19, enrolled during active disease.

This chain joins TRBV19 and TRBJ2-2; no definite D call. The germline V gene encodes CDR1 LNHDA and CDR2 SQIVND (reference sequence). Trimming took 4 bases from V and 3 from J, leaving 3 bases between them. The CDR3 loop spans 12 amino acids. The CDR3 protein is CASSTYTGELFF. In DNA form, the CDR3 reads TGTGCCAGTAGTACCTACACCGGGGAGCTGTTTTTT.

This chain connects TRBV2 to TRBJ1-4, with D uncertain. The CDR3 contains 19 residues. Trimming stripped 5 bases from V and 0 bases from J, with 22 bases between. Germline V gives CDR1 SNHLY, CDR2 FYNNEI. The DNA of the CDR3 is TGTGCCAGCAGTCTCTTCAAGGTTGGGAGTTGGGCAACTAATGAAAAACTGTTTTTT. This gives the protein CASSLFKVGSWATNEKLFF.

The chain has TRBV27 and TRBJ2-2; D is possibly TRBD2 (5 bases). Germline lookup yields CDR1 MNHEY and CDR2 SMNVEV (reference sequence). The CDR3 runs to 14 residues. The ends were cut back, 6 bases at V and 8 bases at J, with 16 bases in the middle. CDR3 residues: CASSLGLRVGELFF. In nucleotides, the CDR3 is TGTGCCAGCAGCCTAGGACTGCGGGTGGGGGAGCTGTTTTTT.

The chain joins TRBV19 to TRBJ1-2, with 12 bases aligning to TRBD1. Germline CDR1 reads LNHDA; CDR2 reads SQIVND (reference sequence). This CDR3 region has 15 residues. Trimming removed 5 bases from V and 4 bases from J; junction bases left unmatched: 5. The chain's CDR3 is CASSDPGQGAYGYTF. DNA of the CDR3: TGTGCCAGTAGTGACCCGGGACAGGGGGCCTATGGCTACACCTTC. The whole variable domain, filled in from reference TRBV19 and TRBJ1-2, reads DGGITQSPKYLFRKEGQNVTLSCEQNLNHDAMYWYRQDPGQGLRLIYYSQIVNDFQKGDIAEGYSVSREKKESFPLTVTSAQKNPTAFYLCASSDPGQGAYGYTFGSGTRLTVV.

This clone was counted between two and nine times. The chain joins TRBV7-2 to TRBJ1-5; 8 bases align to TRBD1. The CDR3 contains 15 residues. V gave up 1 base and J gave up 2 bases; unmatched junction bases: 1. CDR1 is SGHTA, CDR2 FQGNSA, per germline. The CDR3 nucleotides are TGTGCCAGCAGCTTAGTGGGACAGGGCAATCAGCCCCAGCATTTT. Its protein product is CASSLVGQGNQPQHF.

This chain links TRBV7-6 with TRBJ2-1; D unclear. The CDR3 runs 11 residues. The germline CDR1 and CDR2 sequences are SGHVS and FNYEAQ. Trimming cost V 2 bases and J 9 bases, with 5 bases left between them. CDR3 residues: CASSLSVEQFF. CDR3 nucleotides: TGTGCCAGCAGCTTATCGGTTGAGCAGTTCTTC.

This chain uses TRBV6-6 with TRBJ1-2, with 12 bases lining up with TRBD1. Losses at the gene ends were 5 bases for V and 2 bases for J; bases not matched to a gene: 9. The CDR3 runs 17 residues. In germline, CDR1 is MNHNY, CDR2 SVGAGI (reference sequence). In DNA form, the CDR3 reads TGTGCCAGCAGTCGACCGGGACAGGGGGCGAGGAACTATGGCTACACCTTC. Amino acid sequence: CASSRPGQGARNYGYTF.

The chain combines TRBV6-5 with TRBJ2-3; possibly TRBD1 for D (7 bases). CDR1 and CDR2 (germline): MNHEY, SVGAGI. CDR3 size: 14 residues. The V end was cut by 5 bases, the J end by 4 bases, with 13 bases between. The CDR3 nucleotides are TGTGCCAGCAGTCGGACAGGAGGGGCAGATACGCAGTATTTT. It specifies CASSRTGGADTQYF.

The V call is TRBV6-1, the J call TRBJ1-2; TRBD1 is a possible D gene (5 bases). The V end was cut by 3 bases, the J end by 7 bases, with 21 bases between. Germline assignment: CDR1 MNHNS and CDR2 SASEGT. CDR3 length: 16 residues. The CDR3 nucleotides read TGTGCCAGCAGTGATACCATGGGACTCAGTAGGGGTGGCTACACCTTC. Its protein product is CASSDTMGLSRGGYTF.

The V call is TRBV11-3, the J call TRBJ2-1, with 13 bases identical to TRBD2. Germline CDR1 is SGHNT and CDR2 is YENEEA. Trimming at V came to 3 bases and at J to 6 bases, leaving 2 bases not matched to a gene. The length of the CDR3 is 15 residues. The CDR3 DNA reads as TGTGCCAGCAGCTTGGGACTAGCGGGAACCAATGAGCAGTTCTTC. Translating it yields CASSLGLAGTNEQFF.

The CDR3 spells CASSYLLEAEESYEQYF. The CDR3, as DNA: TGTGCCAGCAGTTACCTCCTAGAGGCGGAGGAATCCTACGAGCAGTACTTC. The chain couples TRBV6-2 or TRBV6-3 to TRBJ2-7; D might be TRBD2 (5 bases). V was trimmed by 2 bases and J by 1 base, leaving 18 bases between them. Germline CDR1 reads MNHEY; CDR2 reads SVGEGT. The CDR3 loop spans 17 amino acids.

The chain links TRBV28 to TRBJ1-4, with 8 bases matching TRBD1. This CDR3 is built from 15 residues. The V and J ends lost 6 bases and 5 bases, in that order; junction bases with no gene match: 8. The V gene's germline CDR1 is MDHEN and CDR2 SYDVKM. Written as DNA, the CDR3 is TGTGCCAGCAGAAAAGGACAGGGAAGGAATGAAAAACTGTTTTTT. Translating it yields CASRKGQGRNEKLFF. Based on the CDR3 plus reference TRBV28 and TRBJ1-4, the full variable domain is DVKVTQSSRYLVKRTGEKVFLECVQDMDHENMFWYRQDPGLGLRLIYFSYDVKMKEKGDIPEGYSVSREKKERFSLILESASTNQTSMYLCASRKGQGRNEKLFFGSGTQLSVL.

The rearrangement uses TRBV27 and TRBJ2-1; a possible D gene is TRBD1 (6 bases). The CDR3 is 17 amino acids. The germline CDR1 and CDR2 sequences are MNHEY and SMNVEV (reference sequence). The V end lost 8 bases, the J end lost 4 bases, and 24 bases lay between the germline ends. The CDR3 loop is CASRMGAGVNIYNEQFF. DNA of the CDR3: TGTGCCAGCCGGATGGGGGCAGGCGTAAATATTTACAATGAGCAGTTCTTC.

V is TRBV28 and J is TRBJ2-2; 8 bases map to TRBD1. J lost 3 bases, V lost 5 bases, and 5 bases had no gene match. The CDR3 runs 15 residues. The germline CDR1 and CDR2 sequences are MDHEN and SYDVKM. The CDR3 is CASSTQGAHTGELFF. The CDR3 coding sequence is TGTGCCAGCAGTACTCAGGGGGCTCACACCGGGGAGCTGTTTTTT.

J is TRBJ2-7 and V is TRBV5-6; D possibly corresponds to TRBD1 (5 bases). The CDR3 is 13 residues long. Looked up from germline, CDR1 is SGHDT and CDR2 is YYEEEE. V lost 2 bases to trimming and J lost 4 bases, with 10 bases between them. CDR3 bases: TGTGCCAGCAGCTTCTTATCAGGGTACGAGCAGTACTTC. Translation gives CASSFLSGYEQYF.

This chain uses TRBV6-2 or TRBV6-3 with TRBJ1-1; 7 bases align to TRBD1. Per germline, CDR1 MNHEY and CDR2 SVGEGT. The CDR3 runs to 13 residues. J lost 5 bases, V lost 3 bases, and 3 bases had no gene match. The CDR3 nucleotides are TGTGCCAGCAGTTATTCAGGGGGGACTGAAGCTTTCTTT. The encoded protein is CASSYSGGTEAFF.

The chain employs TRBV25-1 and TRBJ1-1; D is undetermined. The V gene's germline CDR1 is MGHDK and CDR2 SYGVNS. The V and J ends lost 5 bases and 0 bases respectively, with 10 bases between them. The CDR3 sequence is 14 residues long. The CDR3: CASSPLYVNTEAFF. The DNA for the CDR3 is TGTGCCAGCAGTCCACTATATGTGAACACTGAAGCTTTCTTT.

The genes are TRBV6-6 and TRBJ1-6, with 10 bases aligning to TRBD1. J was trimmed by 5 bases and V by 6 bases; bases with no gene match: 4. Germline loops: CDR1 MNHNY, CDR2 SVGAGI (reference sequence). This CDR3 has 15 residues. The CDR3 region is CASSYDRGHNSPLHF. CDR3 DNA sequence: TGTGCCAGCAGCTATGACAGGGGGCATAATTCACCCCTCCACTTT.

V is TRBV2 and J is TRBJ1-5; a weak D match, TRBD1 (6 bases). The CDR3 is 13 amino acids. Trimming pared 6 bases from V and 5 bases from J, leaving 11 bases between. The germline V gene encodes CDR1 SNHLY and CDR2 FYNNEI. The CDR3 DNA reads TGTGCCAGCAGGAGGGGGGGGGATCAGCCCCAGCATTTT. It translates to CASRRGGDQPQHF.

This clone was counted between two and nine times. The chain combines TRBV4-3 with TRBJ1-2; 8 positions agree with TRBD1. In germline, CDR1 is LGHNA, CDR2 YSLEER. V was clipped by 4 bases and J by 0 bases; unmatched bases: 7. The CDR3 is 16 amino acids. This chain's CDR3 is CASSPPGQAANYGYTF. CDR3 sequence (DNA): TGCGCCAGCAGCCCGCCGGGACAGGCCGCTAACTATGGCTACACCTTC.

This sequence joins TRBV5-8 and TRBJ1-5; 7 nucleotides match TRBD1. The CDR3 has 14 amino acids. Germline values: CDR1 SGHTS, CDR2 YDEGEE. V was clipped by 4 bases and J by 1 base; unmatched bases: 2. CDR3 sequence: CASSPDRSNQPQHF. The CDR3 nucleotides read TGTGCCAGCAGCCCGGACAGGAGCAATCAGCCCCAGCATTTT.

The chain carries TRBV28 and TRBJ1-2; 7 nucleotides line up with TRBD1. Germline CDR1 reads MDHEN; CDR2 reads SYDVKM. This CDR3 contains 14 residues. With 8 bases clipped from V and 5 bases from J, the junction kept 11 bases outside the gene matches. In nucleotides, the CDR3 is TGTGCCAGCTCACCGCCGGGACAGCATTATGGCTACACCTTC. Its protein product is CASSPPGQHYGYTF.

J is TRBJ1-1 and V is TRBV28; maybe TRBD1 (5 bases). V was clipped by 1 base and J by 11 bases, with 17 bases between them. Germline V gives CDR1 MDHEN, CDR2 SYDVKM. The CDR3 contains 14 residues. CDR3: CASSLYVGQPEAFF. CDR3 bases: TGTGCCAGCAGTTTATACGTCGGACAACCGGAGGCTTTCTTT.

The rearrangement joins TRBV6-5 to TRBJ1-1; possible D gene TRBD1, 5 bases. Germline CDR1 MNHEY, CDR2 SVGAGI. Between the trimmed V and J ends, which lost 2 bases and 5 bases, there was a span of 15 bases. This CDR3 has 15 residues. This CDR3 is CASSYGWQGGTEAFF. In nucleotides, the CDR3 is TGTGCCAGCAGTTACGGGTGGCAGGGTGGAACTGAAGCTTTCTTT.

The chain recombines TRBV7-9 with TRBJ2-3, with D possibly matching TRBD2 (6 bases). This CDR3 is 15 amino acids long. The germline V gene encodes CDR1 SEHNR and CDR2 FQNEAQ (reference sequence). V shed 1 base and J shed 1 base, with 9 bases lying between them. The CDR3 spells CASSLVGGGTDTQYF. The CDR3, as DNA: TGTGCCAGCAGCTTAGTCGGGGGTGGCACAGATACGCAGTATTTT.

V usage is TRBV6-4 and J usage is TRBJ1-5; a possible D gene is TRBD1 (5 bases). The germline V and J ends were trimmed by 0 bases and 9 bases, with 12 bases remaining between them. Germline CDR1 MRHNA, CDR2 SNTAGT. The CDR3 length is 14 residues. The CDR3: CASSDSGGVLPQHF. DNA of the CDR3: TGTGCCAGCAGTGACTCGGGGGGAGTTTTGCCCCAGCATTTT.

CDR3 sequence (DNA): TGCGCCAGCAGCATCGACAGCCTGAACACTGAAGCTTTCTTT. This translates into CASSIDSLNTEAFF. The chain recombines TRBV5-1 with TRBJ1-1; D is possibly TRBD1 (5 bases). The V end lost 4 bases, the J end lost 0 bases, and 10 bases lay between the germline ends. Germline V gene lookup returns CDR1 SGHRS and CDR2 YFSETQ. This CDR3 has 14 amino acids.

The chain couples TRBV7-7 to TRBJ2-5, with TRBD2 as a possible D gene (6 bases). Trimming took 1 base from V and 5 from J, leaving 14 bases between them. This CDR3 contains 15 residues. CDR1 is SSHAT, CDR2 FNYEAQ, per germline (reference sequence). In nucleotides, the CDR3 is TGTGCCAGCAGCTTAGTTCGCGGGATACGGGAGACCCAGTACTTC. Translating it yields CASSLVRGIRETQYF. Combining the CDR3 with reference TRBV7-7 and TRBJ2-5 gives the whole variable domain GAGVSQSPRYKVTKRGQDVTLRCDPISSHATLYWYQQALGQGPEFLTYFNYEAQPDKSGLPSDRFSAERPEGSISTLTIQRTEQRDSAMYRCASSLVRGIRETQYFGPGTRLLVL.